What follows is one T cell receptor beta chain and its context. Before being deemed recovered, Cohort 3 donors had two negative PCRs, clearance, or symptom resolution. Original processing notes: Counts of nucleated cells, estimated from reference gene primer amplification, were obtained. Some clones are missing from TCRdb's copy, which holds only in-frame ones; the method was immunoSEQ multiplex PCR. The V and J calls and the clone size are those of that table, but D and trimming were determined from the DNA. The profile covers 95,000 to 150,000 clones, with roughly 84% appearing a single time and 3% to 4.5% taken by the ten largest. The data originate from a study of blood T cell repertoires in COVID-19. Across the whole study: Sources were T cells, B-cell-depleted T cells, or PBMCs; the material itself was cDNA or gDNA.

The germline V gene encodes CDR1 LGHNA and CDR2 YNFKEQ. Trimming took 1 base from V and 1 from J, leaving 7 bases between them. This CDR3 comprises 14 residues. The sample was PBMCs or T cells enriched from blood (not recorded which). The clonotype was recovered from a woman aged 25 to 39 who had recovered from COVID-19. The genes are TRBV4-2 and TRBJ1-1; D might be TRBD1 (6 bases). In nucleotides, the CDR3 is TGTGCCAGCAGCCAAGGGACAGCGAACACTGAAGCTTTCTTT. As protein: CASSQGTANTEAFF.